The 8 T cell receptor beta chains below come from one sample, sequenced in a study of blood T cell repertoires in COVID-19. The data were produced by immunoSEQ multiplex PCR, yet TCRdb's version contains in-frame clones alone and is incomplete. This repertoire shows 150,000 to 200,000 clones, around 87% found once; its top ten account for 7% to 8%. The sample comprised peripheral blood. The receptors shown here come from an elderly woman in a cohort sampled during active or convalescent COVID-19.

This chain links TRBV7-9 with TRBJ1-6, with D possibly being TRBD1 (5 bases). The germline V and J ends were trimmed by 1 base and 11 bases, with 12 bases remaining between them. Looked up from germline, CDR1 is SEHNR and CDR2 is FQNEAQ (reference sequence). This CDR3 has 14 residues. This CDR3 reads CASSLDMMGPPLHF. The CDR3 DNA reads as TGTGCCAGCAGCTTAGATATGATGGGGCCACCCCTCCACTTT. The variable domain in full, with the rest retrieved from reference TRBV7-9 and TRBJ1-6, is DTGVSQNPRHKITKRGQNVTFRCDPISEHNRLYWYRQTLGQGPEFLTYFQNEAQLEKSRLLSDRFSAERPKGSFSTLEIQRTEQGDSAMYLCASSLDMMGPPLHFGNGTRLTVT.

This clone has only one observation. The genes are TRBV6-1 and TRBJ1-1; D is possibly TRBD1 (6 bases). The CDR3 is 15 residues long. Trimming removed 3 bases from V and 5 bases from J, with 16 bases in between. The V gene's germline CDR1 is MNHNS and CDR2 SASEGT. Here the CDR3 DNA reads TGTGCCAGCAGTGATATTGGCAGGGGTAAGACTGAAGCTTTCTTT. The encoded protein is CASSDIGRGKTEAFF.

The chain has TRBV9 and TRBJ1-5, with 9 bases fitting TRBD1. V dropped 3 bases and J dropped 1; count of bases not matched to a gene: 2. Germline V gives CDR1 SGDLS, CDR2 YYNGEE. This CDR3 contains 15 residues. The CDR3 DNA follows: TGTGCCAGCAGCGAGGGACAGGGCAGCAATCAGCCCCAGCATTTT. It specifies CASSEGQGSNQPQHF.

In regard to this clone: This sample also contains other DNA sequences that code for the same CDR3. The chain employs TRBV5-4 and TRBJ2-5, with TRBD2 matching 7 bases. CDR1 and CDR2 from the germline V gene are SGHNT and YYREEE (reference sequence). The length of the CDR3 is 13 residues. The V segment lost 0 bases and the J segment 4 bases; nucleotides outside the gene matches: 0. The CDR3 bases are TGTGCCAGCAGCTTGGCGGGGGGAGAGACCCAGTACTTC. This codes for CASSLAGGETQYF.

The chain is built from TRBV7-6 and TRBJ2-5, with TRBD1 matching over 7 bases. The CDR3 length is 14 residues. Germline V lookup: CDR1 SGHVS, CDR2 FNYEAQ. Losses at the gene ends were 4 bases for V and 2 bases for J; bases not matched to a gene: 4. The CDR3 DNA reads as TGTGCCAGCAGCTCCCTGGGACAGCAAGAGACCCAGTACTTC. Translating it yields CASSSLGQQETQYF.

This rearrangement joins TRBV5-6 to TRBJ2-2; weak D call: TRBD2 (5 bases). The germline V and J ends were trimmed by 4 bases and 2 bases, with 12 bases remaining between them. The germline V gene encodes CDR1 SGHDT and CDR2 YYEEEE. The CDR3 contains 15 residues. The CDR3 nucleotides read TGTGCCAGCAGCCCCCTGACGGGAAACACCGGGGAGCTGTTTTTT. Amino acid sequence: CASSPLTGNTGELFF.

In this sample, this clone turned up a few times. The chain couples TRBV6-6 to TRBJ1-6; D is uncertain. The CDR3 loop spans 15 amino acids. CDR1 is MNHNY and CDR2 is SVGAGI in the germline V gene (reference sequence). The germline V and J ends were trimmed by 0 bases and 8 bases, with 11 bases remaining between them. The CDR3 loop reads CASSYSSQNDSPLHF. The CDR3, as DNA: TGTGCCAGCAGTTACTCATCACAGAATGATTCACCCCTCCACTTT.

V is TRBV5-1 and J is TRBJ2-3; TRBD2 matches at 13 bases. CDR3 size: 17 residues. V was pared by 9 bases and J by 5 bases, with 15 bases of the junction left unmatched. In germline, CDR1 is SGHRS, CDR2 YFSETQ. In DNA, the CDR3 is TGCGCCACCAAAAGGGTCTCGGGGACTAGCGGGATAGATACGCAGTATTTT. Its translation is CATKRVSGTSGIDTQYF.